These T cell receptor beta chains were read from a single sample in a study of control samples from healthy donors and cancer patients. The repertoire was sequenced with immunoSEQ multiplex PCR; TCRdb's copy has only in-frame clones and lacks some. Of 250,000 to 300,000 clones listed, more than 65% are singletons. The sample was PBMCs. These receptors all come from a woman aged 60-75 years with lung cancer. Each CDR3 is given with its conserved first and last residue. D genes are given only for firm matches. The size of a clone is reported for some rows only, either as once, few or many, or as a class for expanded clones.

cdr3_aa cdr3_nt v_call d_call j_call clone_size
CASRRGGAPSYNEQFF TGTGCCAGCAGAAGAGGCGGGGCTCCCTCCTACAATGAGCAGTTCTTC TRBV13 NA TRBJ2-1 once
CASNGRGTDTQYF TGCGCCAGCAACGGGAGGGGTACGGATACGCAGTATTTT TRBV5-1 TRBD2 TRBJ2-3 NA
CASSPGDRAFNTEAFF TGTGCCAGCAGCCCAGGGGACAGGGCCTTCAACACTGAAGCTTTCTTT TRBV9 TRBD1 TRBJ1-1 NA
CASSLGTGMDEQYF TGCGCCAGCAGCTTGGGGACAGGGATGGACGAGCAGTACTTC TRBV5-1 TRBD1 TRBJ2-7 NA
CASSLGSWDRDTQYF TGCGCCAGCAGCTTGGGAAGTTGGGACAGAGATACGCAGTATTTT TRBV5-1 TRBD1 TRBJ2-3 NA
CASSERGHGNSPLHF TGTGCCAGCAGTGAACGGGGACACGGTAATTCACCCCTCCACTTT TRBV2 NA TRBJ1-6 NA
CASSLQSGANVLTF TGTGCCAGCAGCTTACAGTCTGGGGCCAACGTCCTGACTTTC TRBV7-2 NA TRBJ2-6 few
CSVIGWQGADTQYF TGCAGCGTGATCGGGTGGCAGGGGGCAGATACGCAGTATTTT TRBV29-1 TRBD1 TRBJ2-3 NA
CASSPGTNNQPQHF TGCGCCAGCAGCCCCGGGACAAACAATCAGCCCCAGCATTTT TRBV5-1 NA TRBJ1-5 NA
CARSRLPRGDNEQFF TGCGCCCGCAGCCGGCTCCCACGGGGGGACAATGAGCAGTTCTTC TRBV4-1 TRBD2 TRBJ2-1 NA
CAWGAFEGAAGNQPQHF TGTGCCTGGGGCGCTTTCGAGGGCGCGGCGGGCAATCAGCCCCAGCATTTT TRBV30 NA TRBJ1-5 NA
CASSLISRGNYGYTF TGTGCCAGCAGCCTAATCTCGAGGGGTAACTATGGCTACACCTTC TRBV28 NA TRBJ1-2 NA
CASSPRPQLGEQYF TGTGCCAGCAGCCCCAGGCCCCAATTAGGTGAGCAGTACTTC TRBV7-8 NA TRBJ2-7 NA
CASSLVGQTMSYTF TGCGCCAGCAGCTTGGTGGGTCAGACTATGAGCTACACCTTC TRBV5-1 NA TRBJ1-2 NA
CASSLEDYEQYF TGTGCCAGCAGCTTAGAAGATTACGAGCAGTACTTC TRBV7-8 NA TRBJ2-7 NA
CASSPQAYTEAFF TGTGCCAGCAGCCCACAGGCGTACACTGAAGCTTTCTTT TRBV12-3/TRBV12-4 NA TRBJ1-1 NA
CASSLHGGAQETQYF TGTGCCAGCAGCCTCCACGGCGGGGCCCAGGAGACCCAGTACTTC TRBV7-2 NA TRBJ2-5 NA
CASSMNGGSGYTF TGTGCCAGTAGTATGAACGGGGGCAGTGGCTACACCTTC TRBV19 NA TRBJ1-2 NA
CASSFLTSGSRNEQFF TGTGCCAGCAGTTTTCTGACTAGCGGGAGTAGAAATGAGCAGTTCTTC TRBV28 TRBD2 TRBJ2-1 NA
CASSTGRGNTEAFF TGTGCCAGCTCTACGGGGAGGGGGAACACTGAAGCTTTCTTT TRBV18 NA TRBJ1-1 NA
CASSIEVSLYSNQPQHF TGTGCCAGTAGTATAGAGGTTTCCCTCTATAGCAATCAGCCCCAGCATTTT TRBV19 NA TRBJ1-5 NA
CASSFSEPGDTQYF TGCGCCAGCAGCTTTTCGGAGCCCGGAGATACGCAGTATTTT TRBV5-1 NA TRBJ2-3 NA
CASSPTERMYNSPLHF TGTGCCAGCTCACCAACCGAAAGGATGTATAATTCACCCCTCCACTTT TRBV18 NA TRBJ1-6 NA
CATSDPRVGEQFF TGTGCCACCAGTGACCCGAGGGTGGGTGAGCAGTTCTTC TRBV24-1 NA TRBJ2-1 NA
CASSSPTPGLTTDTQYF TGTGCCAGCAGTTCTCCCACGCCGGGACTTACCACAGATACGCAGTATTTT TRBV7-9 NA TRBJ2-3 NA
CASSLYRDGYTF TGTGCCAGCAGTTTATACAGGGATGGCTACACCTTC TRBV28 NA TRBJ1-2 NA
CASSAGGHGYTF TGCGCCAGCAGTGCGGGGGGCCATGGCTACACCTTC TRBV5-1 NA TRBJ1-2 once
CASSWRDTDTQYF TGTGCCAGCAGCTGGCGGGACACAGATACGCAGTATTTT TRBV7-3 NA TRBJ2-3 NA
CASSESSAYGYTF TGTGCCAGCAGTGAATCGTCGGCGTATGGCTACACCTTC TRBV6-1 NA TRBJ1-2 many
CASSLDGVSTDTQYF TGTGCCAGCAGCTTAGACGGAGTTAGCACAGATACGCAGTATTTT TRBV7-3 NA TRBJ2-3 once
CASSLTGTDNSPLHF TGTGCCAGCAGCTTAACGGGGACAGATAATTCACCCCTCCACTTT TRBV7-3 TRBD1 TRBJ1-6 NA
CASSRISGVWNEQFF TGCGCCAGCAGCCGAATATCGGGGGTCTGGAATGAGCAGTTCTTC TRBV5-1 NA TRBJ2-1 NA
CASSWDRGRANEQFF TGTGCCAGCAGTTGGGACAGGGGGCGCGCCAATGAGCAGTTCTTC TRBV27 TRBD1 TRBJ2-1 NA
CASSLSPPGTIEQYF TGCGCCAGCAGCTTGTCGCCGCCGGGGACTATCGAGCAGTACTTC TRBV5-1 TRBD2 TRBJ2-7 NA
CASSLESLRANYGYTF TGTGCCAGCAGCTTGGAGTCGTTGAGGGCAAACTATGGCTACACCTTC TRBV5-8 NA TRBJ1-2 NA
CASSEGAGGIGNTEAFF TGTGCCAGCAGTGAGGGGGCAGGGGGCATTGGGAACACTGAAGCTTTCTTT TRBV6-1 TRBD1 TRBJ1-1 NA
CASSYRMDTGELFF TGTGCCAGCAGCTACAGGATGGACACCGGGGAGCTGTTTTTT TRBV7-3 NA TRBJ2-2 NA
CASSYWNTGELFF TGTGCCAGTAGTTACTGGAACACCGGGGAGCTGTTTTTT TRBV19 NA TRBJ2-2 NA